Described below is a single TCR beta chain sequence and its context. This entry is derived from a study of blood T cell repertoires in COVID-19. Study background: COVID-19 samples from acute and convalescent phases originated in the United States, Italy and Spain.

This CDR3 has 14 residues. Germline trimming cut 5 bases from V and 4 bases from J; bases unmatched to any gene: 7. Germline V gene lookup returns CDR1 MNHEY and CDR2 SMNVEV (reference sequence). Original processing methods: Reference gene primer amplification yielded estimated nucleated cell counts. Some clones are missing from TCRdb's copy, which holds only in-frame ones; the method was immunoSEQ multiplex PCR. V and J calls and clone size are copied from that table; D and trimming were computed from the DNA. The data contain fewer than 150,000 clones, less than 85% of them singletons. Sequenced sample: peripheral blood. The origin of this receptor is a human donor in a cohort sampled during active COVID-19. This chain links TRBV27 with TRBJ1-2, with TRBD1 identical over 7 bases. The CDR3 sequence is CASSPPGTVYGYTF. In nucleotides, the CDR3 is TGTGCCAGCAGTCCACCCGGGACAGTCTATGGCTACACCTTC.